The 3 T cell receptor beta chains given below trace back to one sample, sequenced in a study of T-cell memory formation after mild COVID-19. MiXCR was run by TCRdb on the 5' RACE reads, yielding one entry per CDR3 protein. The sample yields 410,000 or so distinct CDR3 sequences, about a quarter seen once. The specimen sequenced was PBMCs or a T cell subset sorted from them (not recorded which). These receptors came from an adult woman who had mild COVID-19 (a few samples of this study predate the infection). Cell type and time point are not known.

The chain is built from TRBV4-1 and TRBJ2-1; TRBD2 matches at 7 bases. Germline V CDR1 and CDR2: MGHRA, YSYEKL. The CDR3 is made up of 16 amino acids. V trimming: 0 bases; J trimming: 2 bases; junction bases outside the gene matches: 4. For the CDR3, the DNA is TGCGCCAGCAGCCAAGATCCCGGGGGGACCTACAATGAGCAGTTCTTC. Translation gives CASSQDPGGTYNEQFF.

This clonotype was found a few times. The J gene is TRBJ2-7, the V gene TRBV2, with 7 bases that match TRBD2. After removal of 10 bases from V and 1 base from J, the junction contained 4 bases not matched to a gene. Germline loops: CDR1 SNHLY, CDR2 FYNNEI. The length of the CDR3 is 12 residues. CDR3 in amino acids: CAIREDSYEQYF. The CDR3 DNA follows: TGTGCCATCCGGGAGGATTCCTACGAGCAGTACTTC.

The chain recombines TRBV7-8 with TRBJ1-1, with TRBD1 as a possible D gene (5 bases). This CDR3 has 13 residues. The V gene's germline CDR1 is SGHVS and CDR2 FQNEAQ. The V end was cut by 0 bases, the J end by 6 bases, with 8 bases between. CDR3 in DNA: TGTGCCAGCAGCTTAGCGCTGACAGCTGAAGCTTTCTTT. Its translation: CASSLALTAEAFF.